This record concerns one TCR beta chain sequence. These data originate in a study of technical replicates of blood from several donors. TCRdb keeps only in-frame clones here, not all; method: immunoSEQ multiplex PCR. The data show 75,000 to 95,000 clones, approximately 95% seen once. Sequencing input: T cells isolated from PBMCs. The clonotype was recovered from a human donor in good health.

The CDR3 is CASNPSGGGIADTQYF. CDR3 DNA: TGCGCCAGCAACCCCAGCGGGGGAGGGATAGCAGATACGCAGTATTTT. This chain joins TRBV10-2 and TRBJ2-3; TRBD2 agrees at 8 bases. The CDR3 has 16 amino acids. Germline CDR1 and CDR2: WSHSY and SAAADI. Trimming removed 7 bases from V and 4 bases from J; junction bases left unmatched: 13.